Described below is a single T cell receptor beta chain sequence and its context. Its antigen is not identified. Sample time point: patch test 3, about 24 weeks after DPC sensitization. Treatment in this sample: therapeutic diphenylcyclopropenone sensitization with weekly scalp DPC. RNA extraction used unfractionated whole blood as the source of total RNA. This entry comes from a study of human T cells and chemical hapten exposure. Study information: The patch tests put 0.01% DPC on the skin of the upper back and were read 6 days later.

TCRdb re-called the RACE reads with MiXCR, one entry per CDR3 protein. The data hold some 180,000 distinct CDR3 sequences, with about 25% observed a single time. Study-level results: PT1 expanded TCR counts correlated positively with patch test score.

This specimen consisted of whole blood, obtained in connection with sensitization to the hapten diphenylcyclopropenone (DPC). The receptor's source is a woman aged 40 to 49 with alopecia areata. Some clones in this sample may be carry-over from other donors' samples.

In DNA, the CDR3 is TGTGCCAGCAGCGTAGGGGGAGGGTCGGGTGAGACCCAGTACTTC. Its translation is CASSVGGGSGETQYF. This chain uses TRBV9 with TRBJ2-5; 7 bases agree with TRBD2. This CDR3 region has 15 residues. Germline loops: CDR1 SGDLS, CDR2 YYNGEE. J was trimmed by 5 bases and V by 0 bases; bases with no gene match: 7.